The clone carrying this T cell receptor beta chain was seen a few times. Its target is unknown. 5'RACE with constant-segment primers built TCRalpha and TCRbeta cDNA libraries with UMIs. MiXCR, applied by TCRdb to the 5' RACE reads, yields one record per CDR3 protein. The data contain 190,000 or so distinct CDR3 sequences, around 26% of them singletons. The CDR3 has 14 amino acids. Germline values: CDR1 KGHSH, CDR2 LQKENI. V was clipped by 2 bases and J by 8 bases, with 15 bases between them. This entry is derived from a study of T-cell memory formation after mild COVID-19. Whole-study context: Largely, TCR clusters stayed within a single donor.

General study findings and limits: Shrinking CD4+ clones were chiefly CM and EM; CD8+ ones were chiefly EMRA. Clones shrinking between day 15 and 85 showed a balanced CD4/CD8 split, and those that grew later tilted toward CD4+.

The sequence was obtained from an adult woman who had mild COVID-19 (a few samples of this study predate the infection). Cell type and time point are not known. The chain has TRBV18 and TRBJ1-2; D is ambiguous. Sequencing was carried out using PBMCs or a T cell subset sorted from them (not recorded which). CDR3: CASSPSDTSGGYTF. The CDR3 DNA is TGTGCCAGCTCACCATCTGACACCTCGGGCGGCTACACCTTC.